This is a list of T cell receptor beta chains from one sample in a study of blood T cell repertoires in COVID-19. Profiled with immunoSEQ multiplex PCR; TCRdb holds only in-frame clones, not every one. The sample has about 120,000 clones, 65% to 85% seen once. The sequencing sample was made of peripheral blood. The receptor source for this set is a woman between 65 and 79 years old with acute or convalescent COVID-19. Both conserved end residues are part of each CDR3. A D gene is named only where the DNA matches it firmly. Expanded clones get a size class; other rows say once, few or many, or leave the size out.

TRBD1	TRBV6-2/TRBV6-3	TRBJ1-5	.	CASSLDRGQNQPQHF	TGTGCCAGCAGCCTCGACAGGGGACAAAATCAGCCCCAGCATTTT
.	TRBV7-9	TRBJ2-4	.	CASSNYRAGAKNIQYF	TGTGCCAGCAGCAATTACAGGGCCGGAGCCAAAAACATTCAGTACTTC
TRBD2	TRBV6-2/TRBV6-3	TRBJ2-5	.	CASSYLAGAPFQETQYF	TGTGCCAGCAGTTACCTAGCGGGGGCCCCCTTTCAAGAGACCCAGTACTTC
TRBD1	TRBV5-4	TRBJ1-1	.	CASSEDRGPYTEAFF	TGTGCCAGCAGCGAAGACAGGGGGCCCTACACTGAAGCTTTCTTT
.	TRBV30	TRBJ2-1	.	CAWSPQGGRYNEQFF	TGTGCCTGGAGTCCCCAGGGGGGACGATACAATGAGCAGTTCTTC
.	TRBV19	TRBJ1-1	.	CASSIEGLGQTFF	TGTGCCAGTAGTATAGAGGGGCTGGGGCAAACTTTCTTT
.	TRBV11-2	TRBJ2-3	.	CASSAGLLSTDTQYF	TGTGCCAGCAGCGCCGGACTCTTGAGCACAGATACGCAGTATTTT
TRBD1	TRBV7-9	TRBJ1-4	once	CASSPRQGVFVEKLFF	TGTGCCAGCAGCCCCAGACAGGGGGTATTTGTAGAAAAACTGTTTTTT
TRBD1	TRBV27	TRBJ2-7	.	CASSPLGRQGPYF	TGTGCCAGCAGCCCCCTGGGAAGACAGGGCCCGTACTTC
TRBD2	TRBV5-4	TRBJ2-5	.	CASSPGGLHGETQYF	TGTGCCAGCAGCCCGGGGGGACTGCACGGGGAGACCCAGTACTTC
.	TRBV4-1	TRBJ2-5	.	CASSQEEGLETQYF	TGCGCCAGCAGCCAAGAGGAGGGTTTAGAGACCCAGTACTTC
TRBD1	TRBV29-1	TRBJ2-7	.	CSVTGTVYEQYF	TGCAGCGTCACCGGGACAGTTTACGAGCAGTACTTC
.	TRBV7-7	TRBJ2-3	.	CASSPGASRDTQYF	TGTGCCAGCAGCCCAGGGGCTAGTCGCGATACGCAGTATTTT
.	TRBV2	TRBJ1-5	.	CASTLGGFGQPQHF	TGTGCCAGCACCTTAGGGGGATTCGGTCAGCCCCAGCATTTT
TRBD1	TRBV2	TRBJ2-1	.	CASTPGQGIYNEQFF	TGTGCCAGCACCCCTGGACAGGGGATTTACAATGAGCAGTTCTTC
TRBD1	TRBV10-3	TRBJ1-2	.	CAISASATGGAYGYTF	TGTGCCATCAGTGCCTCGGCGACAGGGGGCGCCTATGGCTACACCTTC